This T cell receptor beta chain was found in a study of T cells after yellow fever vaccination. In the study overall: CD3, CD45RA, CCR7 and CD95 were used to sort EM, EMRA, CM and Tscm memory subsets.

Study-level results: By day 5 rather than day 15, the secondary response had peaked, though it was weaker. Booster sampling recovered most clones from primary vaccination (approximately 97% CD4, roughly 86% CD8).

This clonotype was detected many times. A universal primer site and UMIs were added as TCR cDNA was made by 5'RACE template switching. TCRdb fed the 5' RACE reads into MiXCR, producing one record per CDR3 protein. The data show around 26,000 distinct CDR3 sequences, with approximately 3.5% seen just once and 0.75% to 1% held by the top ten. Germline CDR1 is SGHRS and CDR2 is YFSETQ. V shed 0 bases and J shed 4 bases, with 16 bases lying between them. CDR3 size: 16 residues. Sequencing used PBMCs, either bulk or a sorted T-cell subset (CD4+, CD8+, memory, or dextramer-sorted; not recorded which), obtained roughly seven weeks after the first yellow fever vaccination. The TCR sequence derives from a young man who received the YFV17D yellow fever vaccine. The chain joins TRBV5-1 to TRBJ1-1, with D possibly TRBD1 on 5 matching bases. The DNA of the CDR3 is TGCGCCAGCAGCTTGGCCGGGCCGATCGGGGGCACTGAAGCTTTCTTT. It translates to CASSLAGPIGGTEAFF.